This is a list of T cell receptor beta chains from one sample in a study of blood T cell repertoires in COVID-19. Sequencing was performed with immunoSEQ multiplex PCR; in TCRdb, only in-frame clones are kept and a portion is missing. This sample yields fewer than 400,000 clones, of which 85% to 90% are seen a single time; about 4% belongs to the top ten. Sequenced: PBMCs or T cells enriched from blood (not recorded which). These receptors were taken from a man aged 30 to 45 who had recovered from COVID-19. CDR3s include the opening cysteine and the closing phenylalanine or tryptophan. The D gene is left open where the match is weak. Clone size is not always given. Where it is, it says once, few, many or a class for expanded clones.

j_gene	d_gene	v_gene	abundance	CDR3nt	CDR3aa
TRBJ2-7	TRBD1	TRBV18	.	TGTGCCAGCTCAACAAAGTCCGGGACAGGGACCTACGAGCAGTACTTC	CASSTKSGTGTYEQYF
TRBJ1-2	TRBD1	TRBV4-2	.	TGTGCCAGCAGCCAACAAGGGACAGCTAACTATGGCTACACCTTC	CASSQQGTANYGYTF
TRBJ1-2	.	TRBV29-1	once	TGCAGCGTTGAAGACAGCGTCTATGGCTACACCTTC	CSVEDSVYGYTF
TRBJ1-4	.	TRBV19	.	TGTGCCAGTAGTATAGGAACCGGGACTTTAGTTTTT	CASSIGTGTLVF
TRBJ1-4	TRBD1	TRBV5-1	.	TGCGCCAGCAGCTCCCGACAGGGGGCTACTGAAAAACTGTTTTTT	CASSSRQGATEKLFF
TRBJ1-2	TRBD1	TRBV7-9	.	TGTGCCAGCGGTTCGACAGGGGGATGGGACTATGGCTACACCTTC	CASGSTGGWDYGYTF
TRBJ1-3	.	TRBV28	few	TGTGCCAGCAGTTTATGGAGGACAGCCTCTGGAAACACCATATATTTT	CASSLWRTASGNTIYF
TRBJ1-2	TRBD1	TRBV3-1/TRBV3-2	.	TGTGCCAGCACCCCACAGGGGAATCTTAGGAATGGCTACACCTTC	CASTPQGNLRNGYTF
TRBJ2-2	TRBD1	TRBV5-4	.	TGTGCCAGCAGCTTGGGGCGGACAGGGCCTAGCGGGGAGCTGTTTTTT	CASSLGRTGPSGELFF
TRBJ2-1	TRBD2	TRBV7-9	.	TGTGCCAGCAGCTCCGGGACTAGCGGGATTTTAACCTACAATGAGCAGTTCTTC	CASSSGTSGILTYNEQFF
TRBJ2-3	TRBD2	TRBV20-1	.	TGCAGTGCTAGTGGCCTAGCGGGGGCAGATACGCAGTATTTT	CSASGLAGADTQYF
TRBJ2-7	.	TRBV11-2	once	TGTGCCAGCAGCTTAGGTCGGAGTTCGGTGTTGGAGTACGAGCAGTACTTC	CASSLGRSSVLEYEQYF
TRBJ1-2	TRBD1	TRBV10-1	.	TGCGCCAGCAGTGGACAGGGGGCGGTTGGCTACACCTTC	CASSGQGAVGYTF
TRBJ1-3	.	TRBV3-1/TRBV3-2	.	TGTGCCAGCAGCCAAGGAGTCAGGAACACCATATATTTT	CASSQGVRNTIYF
TRBJ2-1	TRBD2	TRBV18	.	TGTGCCAGCTCTTCAAGCGGGACCTACAATGAGCAGTTCTTC	CASSSSGTYNEQFF
TRBJ2-7	TRBD1	TRBV6-5	.	TGTGCCAGCAGTTACTATTACCCTGGGACAGGGAGCGAGCAGTACTTC	CASSYYYPGTGSEQYF
TRBJ2-7	.	TRBV27	.	TGTGCCAGCAGTGCCCACAACAGGGGAGGTGAGCAGTACTTC	CASSAHNRGGEQYF
TRBJ2-2	TRBD2	TRBV10-2	.	TGCGCCAGCAGTGGGACTAGCGGGGTAGGAGGCGGGGAGCTGTTTTTT	CASSGTSGVGGGELFF
TRBJ2-3	TRBD2	TRBV7-2	.	TGTGCCAGCAGCTTCGCTACTACACTCCTAGCGGGAGCTCCAGATACGCAGTATTTT	CASSFATTLLAGAPDTQYF
TRBJ1-5	.	TRBV10-3	few	TGTGCCATCAGTGAGAAGGCCCTAGATAATCAGCCCCAGCATTTT	CAISEKALDNQPQHF
TRBJ2-2	.	TRBV3-1/TRBV3-2	.	TGTGCCAGCCGCCCCGGAGGGGACACCGGGGAGCTGTTTTTT	CASRPGGDTGELFF
TRBJ2-1	TRBD1	TRBV11-2	.	TGTGCCAGCAGCTCCCTACCCGGACAGGCCGTCTACAATGAGCAGTTCTTC	CASSSLPGQAVYNEQFF
TRBJ1-1	.	TRBV7-9	few	TGTGCCAGCAGCTTAAACAGTCAGGGCACTGAAGCTTTCTTT	CASSLNSQGTEAFF
TRBJ1-5	.	TRBV28	few	TGTGCCGGAGGAATGGCAGGGGCCTTCAATCAGCCCCAGCATTTT	CAGGMAGAFNQPQHF
TRBJ1-4	.	TRBV7-6	.	TGTGCCAGCAGCTTTAGGACAGCTGCAACTAATGAAAAACTGTTTTTT	CASSFRTAATNEKLFF
TRBJ1-2	TRBD1	TRBV30	.	TGTGCGTCAGGACAGGGGGCCTTC	CASGQGAF
TRBJ2-7	TRBD1	TRBV15	.	TGTGCCACCAGCAGGGACAGGGAAGCCGAGCAGTACTTC	CATSRDREAEQYF
TRBJ2-1	.	TRBV18	.	TGTGCCAGCTCACCACGCGATATGGGGGCTGAGCAGTTCTTC	CASSPRDMGAEQFF
TRBJ1-5	.	TRBV28	few	TGTGCCAGCAGTCAGACCGGGGAGCCCCAGCATTTT	CASSQTGEPQHF
TRBJ2-3	.	TRBV20-1	.	TGCAGTGCTCACCGAACGGCTAGCCAGTATTTT	CSAHRTASQYF
TRBJ1-5	TRBD1	TRBV13	.	TGTGCCAGCAGCTTCCGACAGGGAAGTCAGCCCCAGCATTTT	CASSFRQGSQPQHF
TRBJ1-2	.	TRBV4-1	.	TGCGCCAGCAGCCAAAGAGCGCCAGCAGTTAACTATGGCTACACCTTC	CASSQRAPAVNYGYTF
TRBJ2-7	TRBD2	TRBV7-6	.	TGTGCCAGCAGCTCCCTAGCGGGAGGGCCCCTCGAGCAGTACTTC	CASSSLAGGPLEQYF
TRBJ2-7	.	TRBV29-1	.	TGCAGCGTTGAGTTTGACTTCCGAGGATCCTACGAGCAGTACTTC	CSVEFDFRGSYEQYF
TRBJ2-7	.	TRBV7-9	.	TGTGCCAGCAGCTTAACAGGAACCAACGAGCAGTACTTC	CASSLTGTNEQYF
TRBJ2-1	TRBD2	TRBV20-1	.	TGCAGTGCTAGTCTAGGCCTAGCGGGGGGCCGGGATGAGCAGTTCTTC	CSASLGLAGGRDEQFF
TRBJ2-7	TRBD1	TRBV6-6	.	TGTGCCAGCAGTTACCCGAAGGGACAGGGGGACGAGCAGTACTTC	CASSYPKGQGDEQYF
TRBJ1-3	TRBD1	TRBV12-5	.	TGTGCTAGTGGTTTGTCCACGCGGACAGGGGTTTCTGGAAACACCATATATTTT	CASGLSTRTGVSGNTIYF
TRBJ2-1	TRBD1	TRBV7-9	once	TGTGCCAGCAGCTTCGACAGGGGGCGCCGACCAAGCTCCTACAATGAGCAGTTCTTC	CASSFDRGRRPSSYNEQFF
TRBJ1-2	.	TRBV11-2	.	TGTGCCAGCAGCTTAGGACGGGACTATGGCTACACCTTC	CASSLGRDYGYTF
TRBJ2-7	.	TRBV16	once	TGTGCCAGCAGCAAAACCTCACCCTCGGGGTCCCGGTACGAGCAGTACTTC	CASSKTSPSGSRYEQYF
TRBJ1-5	.	TRBV7-9	few	TGTGCCAGCAGCTTAGGCCAGGAGCCCCAGCATTTT	CASSLGQEPQHF
TRBJ2-7	.	TRBV6-5	.	TGTGCCAGCTCCCCCCGACTCTCCTACGAGCAGTACTTC	CASSPRLSYEQYF
TRBJ2-2	TRBD1	TRBV10-2	.	TGCGCCAGCAGTGAGCCCAGGACAGGGGGCCGGGAGCTGTTTTTT	CASSEPRTGGRELFF
TRBJ1-2	.	TRBV4-2	.	TGTGCCAGCAGCCAAGGGGGGGGCCGCTTCTATGGCTACACCTTC	CASSQGGGRFYGYTF
TRBJ1-5	.	TRBV19	.	TGTGCCAGTAGTATGGCGGGAGGGCAGCCCCAGCATTTT	CASSMAGGQPQHF
TRBJ1-2	TRBD1	TRBV6-5	.	TGTGCCAGCAGTCCGACAGGGTCCTATGGCTACACCTTC	CASSPTGSYGYTF
TRBJ1-2	.	TRBV5-1	.	TGCGCCAGCAGTGGCAGGCCTGTTAGTGGCTACACCTTC	CASSGRPVSGYTF
TRBJ2-1	TRBD1	TRBV30	once	TGTGCCTGGAGCCCCGGGACAGGGCTCTACAATGAGCAGTTCTTC	CAWSPGTGLYNEQFF
TRBJ2-7	.	TRBV7-2	.	TGTGCCAGCACCTTATACGGCGAGCAGTACTTC	CASTLYGEQYF
TRBJ1-5	.	TRBV27	.	TGTGCCAGCAGTTTATATTTCGGGGGGCGAGGGCAGCCCCAGCATTTT	CASSLYFGGRGQPQHF
TRBJ2-7	.	TRBV29-1	.	TGCAGCGTTCTTGGTCGTCCCCAACGTCTGGACAACGTCTACGAGCAGTACTTC	CSVLGRPQRLDNVYEQYF
TRBJ2-3	.	TRBV5-1	.	TGCGCCAGCAGCTCAATCGGTGCAGATACGCAGTATTTT	CASSSIGADTQYF
TRBJ2-7	.	TRBV29-1	.	TGCAGCGTCGCAAGCGGACCACTAAACTACGAGCAGTACTTC	CSVASGPLNYEQYF
TRBJ1-2	TRBD1	TRBV29-1	.	TGCAGCGTTGAAGGCTCAGGGGGTCGGTTGGATGGCTACACCTTC	CSVEGSGGRLDGYTF
TRBJ1-2	.	TRBV18	.	TGTGCCAGCTCACCTAAAGACAGTAACTATGGCTACACCTTC	CASSPKDSNYGYTF
TRBJ1-4	.	TRBV27	.	TGTGCCAGCGGAAGTAGGGGCGGGGGGGCTAATGAAAAACTGTTTTTT	CASGSRGGGANEKLFF
TRBJ2-3	.	TRBV5-1	once	TGCGCCAGCAGCTTGGCCGTAAGCACAGATACGCAGTATTTT	CASSLAVSTDTQYF